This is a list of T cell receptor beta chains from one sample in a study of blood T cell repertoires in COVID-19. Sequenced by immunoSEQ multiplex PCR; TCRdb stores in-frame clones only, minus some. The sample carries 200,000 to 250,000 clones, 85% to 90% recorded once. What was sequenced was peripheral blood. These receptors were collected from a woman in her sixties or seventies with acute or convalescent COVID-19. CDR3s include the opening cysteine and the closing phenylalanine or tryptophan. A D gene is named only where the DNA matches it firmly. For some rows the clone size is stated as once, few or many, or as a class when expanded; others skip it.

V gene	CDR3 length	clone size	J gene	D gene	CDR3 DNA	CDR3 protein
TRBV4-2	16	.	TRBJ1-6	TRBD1	TGTGCCAGCAGCCAAGGGACAGGTGCTATAAATTCACCCCTCCACTTT	CASSQGTGAINSPLHF
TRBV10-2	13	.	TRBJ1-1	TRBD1	TGCGCCAGCAGTATCACAGGGGACACTGAAGCTTTCTTT	CASSITGDTEAFF
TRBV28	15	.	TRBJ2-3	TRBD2	TGTGCCAGCAGTTTTACAGCGGGAGGGGTTGATACGCAGTATTTT	CASSFTAGGVDTQYF
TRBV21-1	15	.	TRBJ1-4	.	TGTGCCAGCAGCAAACAGGGGGCAACTAATGAAAAACTGTTTTTT	CASSKQGATNEKLFF
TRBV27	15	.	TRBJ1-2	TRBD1	TGTGCCAGCAGTTTGCAGGGGACAGGGGGCTTTGGCTACACCTTC	CASSLQGTGGFGYTF
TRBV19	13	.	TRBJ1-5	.	TGTGCCAGTAGTTGGCAGGGCAATCAGCCCCAGCATTTT	CASSWQGNQPQHF
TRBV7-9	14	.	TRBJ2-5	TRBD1	TGTGCCAGCAGCTTGGGGGACAGAAGAGAGACCCAGTACTTC	CASSLGDRRETQYF
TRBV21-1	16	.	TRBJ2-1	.	TGTGCCAGCAGCAGCGGGACTAGCGGGCCGCACAGTGAGCAGTTCTTC	CASSSGTSGPHSEQFF
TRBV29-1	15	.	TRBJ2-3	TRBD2	TGCAGCGTTGAAGGGGCGGGGGGGCTCACAGATACGCAGTATTTT	CSVEGAGGLTDTQYF
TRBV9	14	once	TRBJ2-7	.	TGTGCCAGCAATGTGGGGCCCCAGACCTACGAGCAGTACTTC	CASNVGPQTYEQYF
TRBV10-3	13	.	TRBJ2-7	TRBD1	TGTGCCATCGGACAGGGTATTGCTTACGAGCAGTACTTC	CAIGQGIAYEQYF
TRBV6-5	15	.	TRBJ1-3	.	TGTGCCAGCAGGGGGTCAGGAGGGGTCGAGGACACCATATATTTT	CASRGSGGVEDTIYF
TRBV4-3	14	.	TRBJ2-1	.	TGCGCCAGCAGCCAAGGGACTACCTACAATGAGCAGTTCTTC	CASSQGTTYNEQFF
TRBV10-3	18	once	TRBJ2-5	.	TGTGCCATCAGTGAGCCCGGGGGAAACAGTCCCAGGCGGGAGACCCAGTACTTC	CAISEPGGNSPRRETQYF
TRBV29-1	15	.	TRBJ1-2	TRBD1	TGCAGCGTTGGGGGACAGGGGGCCAGTCTACAGGGCTACACCTTC	CSVGGQGASLQGYTF
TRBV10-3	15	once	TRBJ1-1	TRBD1	TGTGCCATCAGGGACGGGAGGGGGCTGAACACTGAAGCTTTCTTT	CAIRDGRGLNTEAFF
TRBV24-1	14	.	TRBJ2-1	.	TGTGCCACCAGTGATCCGGGGATATACAATGAGCAGTTCTTC	CATSDPGIYNEQFF
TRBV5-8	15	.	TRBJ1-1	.	TGTGCCAGCAGCTTCCCAGGGATTGGGAACACTGAAGCTTTCTTT	CASSFPGIGNTEAFF
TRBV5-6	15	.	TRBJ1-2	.	TGTGCCAGCAGCTTGTTCCCAGGGGCGGTAGAAGGCTACACCTTC	CASSLFPGAVEGYTF
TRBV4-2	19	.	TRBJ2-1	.	TGTGCCAGCAGCCAAGAAGTTTTTTACAGCGGAAGCTCCTACAATGAGCAGTTCTTC	CASSQEVFYSGSSYNEQFF
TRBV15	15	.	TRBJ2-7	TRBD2	TGTGCCACCAGCACAGAGCGGGGGCATACCTACGAGCAGTACTTC	CATSTERGHTYEQYF
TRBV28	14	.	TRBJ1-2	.	TGTGCCAGCAGTCCAGGGACTTACGACTATGGCTACACCTTC	CASSPGTYDYGYTF
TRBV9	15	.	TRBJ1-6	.	TGTGCCAGCAGCGTAGCCGGGGATCCTAATTCACCCCTCCACTTT	CASSVAGDPNSPLHF
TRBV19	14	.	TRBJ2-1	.	TGTGCCAGTACCGTCCGCACCTCGGGCAATGAGCAGTTCTTC	CASTVRTSGNEQFF
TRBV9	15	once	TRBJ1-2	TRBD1	TGTGCCAGCAGCGACTCAATTGACAGGGTCCGTGGCTACACCTTC	CASSDSIDRVRGYTF
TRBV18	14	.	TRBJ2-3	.	TGTGCCAGCTCACCCCTTGGAGACACAGATACGCAGTATTTT	CASSPLGDTDTQYF
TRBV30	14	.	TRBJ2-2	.	TGTGCCTGGAGTGCCGGGGGGCAGGACGGGGAGCTGTTTTTT	CAWSAGGQDGELFF
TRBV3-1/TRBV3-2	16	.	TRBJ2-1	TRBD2	TGTGCCAGCAGCCAAGAATGGGGGGGGAGGGCCGGTGAGCAGTTCTTC	CASSQEWGGRAGEQFF
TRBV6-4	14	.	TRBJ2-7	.	TGTGCCAGCCTGGGCGGGGCCCCGGAAAAGGGGCAGTACTTC	CASLGGAPEKGQYF
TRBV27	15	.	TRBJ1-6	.	TGTGCCAGCAGTTTATATAGGGGGTATAATTCACCCCTCCACTTT	CASSLYRGYNSPLHF
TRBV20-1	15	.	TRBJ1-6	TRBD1	TGCAGTGCTAGTACCGGGACAGGGGATAATTCACCCCTCCACTTT	CSASTGTGDNSPLHF
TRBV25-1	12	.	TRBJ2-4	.	TGTGCCAGCAGTGAAAGGTTCGGGATTCAGTACTTC	CASSERFGIQYF
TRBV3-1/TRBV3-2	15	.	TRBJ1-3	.	TGTGCCAGCAGCCAAGAACTGCAGGGGTCGGACACCATATATTTT	CASSQELQGSDTIYF
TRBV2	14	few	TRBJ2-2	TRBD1	TGTGCCAGCAGCCTACAGGGGCGCACCGGGGAGCTGTTTTTT	CASSLQGRTGELFF
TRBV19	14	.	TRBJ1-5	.	TGTGCCAGTAGTATACTCGGGAGCAATCAGCCCCAGCATTTT	CASSILGSNQPQHF
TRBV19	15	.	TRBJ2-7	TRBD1	TGTGCCAGTAGAGATTCGGGACAGGGGAGGTACGAGCAGTACTTC	CASRDSGQGRYEQYF
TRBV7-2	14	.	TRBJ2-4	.	TGTGCCAGCAGCCCACAGGGCGCTTTGAACATTCAGTACTTC	CASSPQGALNIQYF
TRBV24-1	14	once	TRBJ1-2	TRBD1	TGTGCCACCAGTGATTCGGACAGGGACTATGGCTACACCTTC	CATSDSDRDYGYTF
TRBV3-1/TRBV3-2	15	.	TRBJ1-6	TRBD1	TGTGCCAGCAGCCAAGAGGCAGGGGGAGGTTCACCCCTCCACTTT	CASSQEAGGGSPLHF
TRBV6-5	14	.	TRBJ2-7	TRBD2	TGTGCCAGCAGCTCGACTAGCGGGAGGGTCGAGCAGTACTTC	CASSSTSGRVEQYF
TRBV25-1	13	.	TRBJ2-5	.	TGTGCCAGCAGTGTAACTTCCTCCGAGACCCAGTACTTC	CASSVTSSETQYF
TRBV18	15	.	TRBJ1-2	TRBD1	TGTGCCAGCTCACCGTACAGGGGGCCTAACTATGGCTACACCTTC	CASSPYRGPNYGYTF
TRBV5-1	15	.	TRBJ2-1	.	TGCGCCAGCTGTTCTGGGATTGGGCGGGTCAATGAGCAGTTCTTC	CASCSGIGRVNEQFF
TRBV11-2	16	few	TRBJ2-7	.	TGTGCCAGCAGCTTACCTACTAGCTTATCTCCGTACGAGCAGTACTTC	CASSLPTSLSPYEQYF
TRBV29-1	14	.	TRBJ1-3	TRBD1	TGCAGCGCCATTGGGACAGGCCTTAGAAACACCATATATTTT	CSAIGTGLRNTIYF
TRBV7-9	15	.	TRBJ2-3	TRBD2	TGTGCCAGCAGCCCGGGGACTACCAGCACAGATACGCAGTATTTT	CASSPGTTSTDTQYF
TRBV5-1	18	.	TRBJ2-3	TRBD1	TGCGCCAGCAGCGTGGCAGGACTCCGGGACAGGGACACAGATACGCAGTATTTT	CASSVAGLRDRDTDTQYF
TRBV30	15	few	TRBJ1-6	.	TGTGCCTGGAGTGTACCAACAGGCTCCTATTCACCCCTCCACTTT	CAWSVPTGSYSPLHF
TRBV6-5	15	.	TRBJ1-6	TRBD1	TGTGCCAGCAGTACCCGGACAGGGCGTAATTCACCCCTCCACTTT	CASSTRTGRNSPLHF
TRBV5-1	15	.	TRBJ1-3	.	TGCGCCAGCAGCTTGGACCCGAGCTCTGGAAACACCATATATTTT	CASSLDPSSGNTIYF
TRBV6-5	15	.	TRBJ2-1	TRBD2	TGTGCCAGCATCGTTCCGACTAGCGGGAGGGCCTCGGCGTTCTTC	CASIVPTSGRASAFF
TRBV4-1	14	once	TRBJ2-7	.	TGCGCCAGCAGCCATCGGACAGAGTCCTACGAGCAGTACTTC	CASSHRTESYEQYF
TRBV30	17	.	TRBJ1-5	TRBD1	TGTGCCTGGAGTGTAAGGGACAGGGGCCTTGGCAATCAGCCCCAGCATTTT	CAWSVRDRGLGNQPQHF
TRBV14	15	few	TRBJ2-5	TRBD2	TGTGCCAGCAGCCAAGGGCTAGCGGGGGTGAAGACCCAGTACTTC	CASSQGLAGVKTQYF
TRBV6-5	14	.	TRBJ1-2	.	TGTGCCAGCAGTTATGGGCAGGGTCACTATGGCTACACCTTC	CASSYGQGHYGYTF
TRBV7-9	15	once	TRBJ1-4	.	TGTGCCAGCAGCTTCTGGCTTCAAGGGGGTGAAAAACTGTTTTTT	CASSFWLQGGEKLFF